These 32 T cell receptor beta chains came from one sample sequenced in a study of T cell repertoires in cytomegalovirus infection. Each CDR3 protein is one row after TCRdb ran MiXCR on the reads. This table has 200,000 or so distinct CDR3 sequences, about 28% appearing once. The sequenced material came from PBMCs. Receptors were obtained from a human donor in good health (CMV status not recorded). Some clones in this sample may be carry-over from other donors' samples.

This clonotype showed up just a few times. The chain couples TRBV6-5 to TRBJ2-7, with TRBD1 identical over 9 bases. Germline V gives CDR1 MNHEY, CDR2 SVGAGI. CDR3 length equals 15 residues. V shed 5 bases and J 5 bases; nucleotides not matched to a gene: 10. The CDR3: CASSRGGQGNHEQYF. The CDR3, as DNA: TGTGCCAGCAGTAGGGGGGGACAGGGTAACCACGAGCAGTACTTC.

The rearrangement links TRBV11-2 to TRBJ1-2; TRBD1 might be the D (6 bases). The V gene lost 5 bases and the J gene lost 6 bases, with 16 bases spanning the gap. Germline V lookup: CDR1 SGHAT, CDR2 FQNNGV. The CDR3 has 14 amino acids. The CDR3, as DNA: TGTGCCAGCAGCGGACTCCAGGGGCGGGATGGCTACACCTTC. Protein product: CASSGLQGRDGYTF.

The chain uses TRBV7-9 and TRBJ1-2, with 9 bases identical to TRBD1. CDR3 length: 17 amino acids. From germline, CDR1 is SEHNR and CDR2 FQNEAQ (reference sequence). J gave up 6 bases and V 3 bases, and 14 bases lay outside the gene matches. The DNA for the CDR3 is TGTGCCAGCAGCTTCGCATCCGGGACAGGGAGCGCGCATGGCTACACCTTC. This sequence encodes CASSFASGTGSAHGYTF.

The genes are TRBV29-1 and TRBJ1-2; 7 bases agree with TRBD1. This CDR3 is built from 12 residues. Germline CDR1 SQVTM, CDR2 ANQGSEA. Trimming cost V 6 bases and J 4 bases; bases outside gene matches: 5. This CDR3 is CSVDRVGYGYTF. For the CDR3, the DNA is TGCAGCGTCGACAGGGTCGGCTATGGCTACACCTTC.

In this sample, this clonotype turned up many times. V gene TRBV7-6 combines with J gene TRBJ2-7; D call uncertain. V lost 2 bases and J 3 bases, leaving 8 bases between the germline ends. Germline V gene data show CDR1 as SGHVS and CDR2 as FNYEAQ. The CDR3 contains 13 residues. The CDR3 reads CASSLQKNYEQYF. The CDR3 nucleotides are TGTGCCAGCAGCTTACAAAAGAACTACGAGCAGTACTTC.

This clonotype showed up many times. The chain combines TRBV7-8 with TRBJ1-1; possibly TRBD1 for D (6 bases). Germline CDR1 and CDR2: SGHVS and FQNEAQ. CDR3 length: 15 residues. Trimming cost V 6 bases and J 1 base, with 15 bases left between them. CDR3 nucleotides: TGTGCCAGCAGGCAAACAGGGATGGGGAACACTGAAGCTTTCTTT. Translating it yields CASRQTGMGNTEAFF.

The rearrangement links TRBV14 to TRBJ2-7; 7 bases agree with TRBD1. This CDR3 spans 13 amino acids. After removal of 5 bases from V and 2 bases from J, the junction contained 3 bases not matched to a gene. Germline CDR1 and CDR2: SGHDN and FVKESK. DNA for the CDR3: TGTGCCAGCAGCTTTGGGACAGCCTACGAGCAGTACTTC. Amino acid sequence: CASSFGTAYEQYF.

The chain recombines TRBV29-1 with TRBJ2-6; maybe TRBD1 (5 bases). This CDR3 spans 16 amino acids. Germline V gene data show CDR1 as SQVTM and CDR2 as ANQGSEA. Trimming removed 6 bases at V and 4 bases at J, with 19 bases between. CDR3 in amino acids: CSVGHRLSLGANVLTF. As DNA, the CDR3 is TGCAGCGTCGGACACCGACTCTCTCTGGGGGCCAACGTCCTGACTTTC.

This clonotype was seen only a few times. V usage is TRBV6-2 or TRBV6-3 and J usage is TRBJ1-1; TRBD1 agrees at 7 bases. The junction had 5 bases not matched to a gene; V was cut back by 3 bases and J by 1 base. The CDR3 is 15 residues long. Per germline, CDR1 MNHEY and CDR2 SVGEGT. CDR3 sequence (DNA): TGTGCCAGCAGTTATGGACAGGCGAAGAACACTGAAGCTTTCTTT. Translating it yields CASSYGQAKNTEAFF.

This rearrangement joins TRBV7-3 to TRBJ2-7; 7 bases are shared with TRBD1. Germline V lookup: CDR1 SGHTA, CDR2 FQGTGA. The CDR3 runs to 13 residues. V lost 5 bases and J lost 6; bases outside the gene matches: 7. CDR3 nucleotide sequence: TGTGCCAGCAGCCCAACGGGACAGTCCGAGCAGTACTTC. Its protein is CASSPTGQSEQYF.

The chain carries TRBV19 and TRBJ2-6; D may correspond to TRBD1 or TRBD2 (5 bases each). With 0 bases removed from V and 1 base from J, the gap between germline ends came to 7 bases. Germline-derived CDR1 and CDR2 are LNHDA and SQIVND (reference sequence). The CDR3 runs to 16 residues. The CDR3 bases are TGTGCCAGTAGTATAGAGGGGACGTCTGGGGCCAACGTCCTGACTTTC. Its protein is CASSIEGTSGANVLTF.

This clonotype was seen at least ten times. The rearrangement uses TRBV7-2 and TRBJ2-5, with a possible D match to TRBD1 (6 bases). This CDR3 is built from 14 residues. Germline CDR1 SGHTA, CDR2 FQGNSA. V dropped 5 bases and J dropped 1 base, with 11 bases sitting between them. This CDR3 reads CASSIQGSQETQYF. DNA for the CDR3: TGTGCCAGCAGCATCCAGGGGTCCCAAGAGACCCAGTACTTC.

This clonotype was seen more than once but under ten times. The chain carries TRBV29-1 and TRBJ1-1; TRBD1 agrees at 7 bases. The germline gives CDR1 SQVTM, CDR2 ANQGSEA. The CDR3 loop spans 17 amino acids. With V trimmed by 7 bases and J by 0 bases, 17 bases remained unmatched. CDR3 nucleotides: TGCAGCGCTACGGTGGCGACAGGGAGGGTTTTGAACACTGAAGCTTTCTTT. It yields the protein CSATVATGRVLNTEAFF. The full variable domain, in which reference TRBV29-1 and TRBJ1-1 provide the parts outside the CDR3, is SAVISQKPSRDICQRGTSLTIQCQVDSQVTMMFWYRQQPGQSLTLIATANQGSEATYESGFVIDKFPISRPNLTFSTLTVSNMSPEDSSIYLCSATVATGRVLNTEAFFGQGTRLTVV.

V and J are TRBV4-1 and TRBJ1-1; the match to TRBD1 covers 7 bases. The CDR3 sequence is 15 residues long. Germline lookup yields CDR1 MGHRA and CDR2 YSYEKL. The trim removed 2 bases at V and 1 base at J, leaving 4 bases unmatched. The CDR3 nucleotides are TGCGCCAGCAGCCAACCCGGGACAGCGAACACTGAAGCTTTCTTT. Protein product: CASSQPGTANTEAFF.

The J gene is TRBJ2-3, the V gene TRBV5-6, with 8 bases matching TRBD1. The CDR3 totals 13 residues. Germline V lookup: CDR1 SGHDT, CDR2 YYEEEE. V was pared by 7 bases and J by 4 bases, with 5 bases of the junction left unmatched. Written as DNA, the CDR3 is TGTGCCAGCCATTGGACAGGGCCAGATACGCAGTATTTT. It encodes CASHWTGPDTQYF.

The V gene is TRBV6-6, the J gene TRBJ2-5, with no clear D. The length of the CDR3 is 12 residues. V dropped 7 bases and J dropped 2 bases, with 8 bases sitting between them. In germline, CDR1 is MNHNY, CDR2 SVGAGI (reference sequence). CDR3 sequence: CASTPGQETQYF. The CDR3 bases are TGTGCCAGCACCCCTGGTCAAGAGACCCAGTACTTC.

This clonotype has just a few counts. The gene calls are TRBV4-1 and TRBJ1-5; 10 positions agree with TRBD1. CDR3 size: 15 residues. V dropped 0 bases and J dropped 9; count of bases not matched to a gene: 5. Germline CDR1 MGHRA, CDR2 YSYEKL. This CDR3 is CASSQDLGQGMPQHF. DNA for the CDR3: TGCGCCAGCAGCCAAGATTTGGGACAGGGGATGCCCCAGCATTTT.

The chain uses TRBV2 and TRBJ2-3; D tentatively fits TRBD1 or TRBD2 (5 bases each). Trimming pared 1 base from V and 1 base from J, leaving 9 bases between. The CDR3 covers 15 residues. Germline values: CDR1 SNHLY, CDR2 FYNNEI. Here the CDR3 reads CASSEGGLGTDTQYF. CDR3 nucleotide sequence: TGTGCCAGCAGTGAAGGGGGGTTAGGCACAGATACGCAGTATTTT.

This clonotype was seen a few times. The rearrangement uses TRBV7-2 and TRBJ1-1; the match to TRBD1 covers 7 bases. The CDR3 spans 15 residues. Germline V gene lookup returns CDR1 SGHTA and CDR2 FQGNSA. The junction had 3 bases not matched to a gene; V was cut back by 1 base and J by 1 base. This CDR3 is CASSLEGAANTEAFF. CDR3 in DNA: TGTGCCAGCAGCTTAGAGGGGGCAGCGAACACTGAAGCTTTCTTT.

The gene calls are TRBV5-6 and TRBJ2-1; D not certain. Trimming took off 2 bases at V and 3 bases at J, with 12 bases between the two ends. The germline CDR1 and CDR2 sequences are SGHDT and YYEEEE. The CDR3 loop spans 15 amino acids. CDR3 region: CASSFGVAGYNEQFF. DNA for the CDR3: TGTGCCAGCAGCTTTGGGGTCGCAGGCTACAATGAGCAGTTCTTC.

This clonotype turned up a few times. The junction does not match germline at one end; this may be a read error. This rearrangement joins TRBV5-1 to TRBJ1-1; D call uncertain. This CDR3 contains 14 residues. Per germline, CDR1 SGHRS and CDR2 YFSETQ. DNA of the CDR3: TGTGCCAGCAGCTTAGATGGGGTGAACACTGAAGCTTTCTTT. It specifies CASSLDGVNTEAFF.

This clonotype has only a few counts. The V gene is TRBV5-1, the J gene TRBJ2-1; weak D call: TRBD1 (6 bases). The CDR3 is 13 amino acids. The V end lost 4 bases, the J end lost 9 bases, and 14 bases lay between the germline ends. Germline-derived CDR1 and CDR2 are SGHRS and YFSETQ. The CDR3 DNA reads as TGCGCCAGCAGCCTCCTCAGGGGAAGTGAGCAGTTCTTC. As protein: CASSLLRGSEQFF.

The V call is TRBV7-6, the J call TRBJ2-5, with D perhaps matching TRBD1 (5 bases). This CDR3 contains 15 residues. Germline V gene sequence: CDR1 SGHVS, CDR2 FNYEAQ. The V end was cut by 1 base, the J end by 7 bases, with 16 bases between. This CDR3 reads CASSLGGLGAGTQYF. CDR3 nucleotides: TGTGCCAGCAGCTTAGGTGGTCTAGGGGCCGGGACCCAGTACTTC.

The chain joins TRBV29-1 to TRBJ1-2; 9 nucleotides line up with TRBD1. This CDR3 contains 13 residues. V was pared by 7 bases and J by 1 base, with 4 bases of the junction left unmatched. Germline CDR1 is SQVTM and CDR2 is ANQGSEA. The CDR3 DNA sequence: TGCAGCGGTGGGGACAGGGTTAACTATGGCTACACCTTC. Protein product: CSGGDRVNYGYTF.

The chain recombines TRBV7-2 with TRBJ2-7, with TRBD2 matching 8 bases. Germline CDR1 and CDR2: SGHTA and FQGNSA. There are 12 residues in the CDR3. V lost 4 bases and J lost 5; bases outside the gene matches: 1. CDR3 loop: CASSYSGDEQYF. CDR3 DNA sequence: TGTGCCAGCAGCTATAGCGGGGACGAGCAGTACTTC.

This clonotype appeared a few times. This chain joins TRBV27 and TRBJ2-1, with no clear D. Germline loops: CDR1 MNHEY, CDR2 SMNVEV (reference sequence). Trimming shortened V by 4 bases and J by 6 bases, and 13 bases separated the two germline ends. CDR3 size: 14 residues. The CDR3 region is CASSSDFFRNEQFF. Written as DNA, the CDR3 is TGTGCCAGCAGTTCTGACTTCTTCCGCAATGAGCAGTTCTTC.

The chain couples TRBV29-1 to TRBJ1-2, with D tentatively TRBD1 (6 bases). This CDR3 is 12 amino acids long. Trimming pared 4 bases from V and 5 bases from J, leaving 11 bases between. Germline V gene lookup returns CDR1 SQVTM and CDR2 ANQGSEA. CDR3 residues: CSVGQVNYGYTF. The CDR3 bases are TGCAGCGTTGGACAGGTCAATTATGGCTACACCTTC.

V gene TRBV29-1 combines with J gene TRBJ2-5; 9 bases line up with TRBD1. The CDR3 is 14 residues long. Germline CDR1 is SQVTM and CDR2 is ANQGSEA. The junction had 7 bases not matched to a gene; V was cut back by 5 bases and J by 3 bases. CDR3 sequence: CSVTDRGGEETQYF. The CDR3 DNA follows: TGCAGCGTTACGGACAGGGGAGGGGAAGAGACCCAGTACTTC.

This clonotype was recorded a few times. The genes are TRBV7-9 and TRBJ2-1, with D possibly TRBD1 on 6 matching bases. V lost 2 bases, J lost 8 bases, and 13 bases lay in between. Germline V CDR1 and CDR2: SEHNR, FQNEAQ (reference sequence). The CDR3 contains 14 residues. The CDR3 nucleotides read TGTGCCAGCAGCTTAACAGGGTTGACTTATGAGCAGTTCTTC. Translating it yields CASSLTGLTYEQFF. The variable domain in full, with the rest retrieved from reference TRBV7-9 and TRBJ2-1, is DTGVSQNPRHKITKRGQNVTFRCDPISEHNRLYWYRQTLGQGPEFLTYFQNEAQLEKSRLLSDRFSAERPKGSFSTLEIQRTEQGDSAMYLCASSLTGLTYEQFFGPGTRLTVL.

This clonotype occurred a few times. This chain uses TRBV12-5 with TRBJ2-5, with D tentatively TRBD1 (7 bases). Trimming left V 9 bases short and J 2 bases short, with 28 bases between. This CDR3 has 18 amino acids. In germline, CDR1 is LGHNT, CDR2 FRNRAP. CDR3 residues: CASVPGLPQGRLQETQYF. Written as DNA, the CDR3 is TGTGCTAGCGTCCCGGGACTCCCACAGGGGAGATTACAAGAGACCCAGTACTTC.

This chain links TRBV20-1 with TRBJ2-5; no definite D call. V was shortened by 0 bases and J by 4 bases, with 12 bases between the two germline ends. The germline V gene encodes CDR1 DFQATT and CDR2 SNEGSKA (reference sequence). CDR3 size: 14 residues. CDR3 amino acids: CSARDISVPETQYF. In DNA, the CDR3 is TGCAGTGCTAGAGATATCAGCGTTCCAGAGACCCAGTACTTC.

The V gene is TRBV30, the J gene TRBJ1-2; tentative D call: TRBD1 (5 bases). The CDR3 runs to 13 residues. The V end lost 2 bases, the J end lost 3 bases, and 10 bases lay between the germline ends. The germline V gene encodes CDR1 GTSNPN and CDR2 SVGIG (reference sequence). Here the CDR3 reads CAWSNQGDYGYTF. The CDR3 nucleotides read TGTGCCTGGAGTAATCAGGGTGACTATGGCTACACCTTC.